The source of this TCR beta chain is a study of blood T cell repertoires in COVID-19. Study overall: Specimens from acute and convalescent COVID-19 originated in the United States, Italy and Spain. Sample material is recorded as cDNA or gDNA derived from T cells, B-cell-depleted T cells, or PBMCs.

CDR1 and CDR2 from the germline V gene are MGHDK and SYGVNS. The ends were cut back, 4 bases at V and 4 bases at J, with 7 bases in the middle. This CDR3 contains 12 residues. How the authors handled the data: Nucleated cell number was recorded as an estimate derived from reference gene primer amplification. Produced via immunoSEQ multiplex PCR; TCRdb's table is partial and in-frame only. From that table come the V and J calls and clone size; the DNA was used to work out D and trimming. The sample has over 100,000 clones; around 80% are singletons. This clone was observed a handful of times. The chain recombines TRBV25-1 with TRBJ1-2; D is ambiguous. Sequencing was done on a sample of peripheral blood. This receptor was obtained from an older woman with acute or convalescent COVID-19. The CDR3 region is CASSAEAYGYTF. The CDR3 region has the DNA TGTGCCAGCAGTGCGGAGGCCTATGGCTACACCTTC.